What follows are 14 T cell receptor beta chains derived from one specimen sequenced in a study of T cell responses to AZD1222 COVID-19 vaccine. Using immunoSEQ multiplex PCR, the repertoire was profiled, and TCRdb retains in-frame clones only, with some absent. This sample has under 150,000 clones, with approximately 92% found just once. Source: peripheral blood, taken 28 days after the second AZD1222 dose. These receptor sequences come from an adult who received the AZD1222 COVID-19 vaccine.

The chain has TRBV18 and TRBJ1-5; D is perhaps TRBD1 (6 bases). In germline, CDR1 is KGHSH, CDR2 LQKENI. There are 15 residues in the CDR3. Trimming took off 3 bases at V and 0 bases at J, with 9 bases between the two ends. Here the CDR3 reads CASSPGQNSNQPQHF. The DNA of the CDR3 is TGTGCCAGCTCACCTGGACAGAATAGCAATCAGCCCCAGCATTTT.

The rearrangement uses TRBV10-3 and TRBJ2-2; D gene unclear. The length of the CDR3 is 13 residues. Deletions cut 3 bases from V and 5 bases from J, with 7 bases between. Germline CDR1 is ENHRY and CDR2 is SYGVKD. The CDR3: CAISDWRTGELFF. In nucleotides, the CDR3 is TGTGCCATCAGTGATTGGCGTACCGGGGAGCTGTTTTTT.

This chain uses TRBV4-2 with TRBJ2-2; TRBD2 matches 7 bases. The V and J ends lost 4 bases and 1 base, in that order; junction bases with no gene match: 12. Germline-derived CDR1 and CDR2 are LGHNA and YNFKEQ. The CDR3 contains 18 residues. As DNA, the CDR3 is TGTGCCAGCAGCCCCTACATGGGGGGGGGTGGGAACACCGGGGAGCTGTTTTTT. This gives the protein CASSPYMGGGGNTGELFF.

This clone was seen only once. This rearrangement joins TRBV5-4 to TRBJ1-4, with TRBD1 matching over 8 bases. CDR1 SGHNT and CDR2 YYREEE come from the germline V gene (reference sequence). After removal of 4 bases from V and 2 bases from J, the junction contained 4 bases not matched to a gene. CDR3 length: 15 residues. DNA for the CDR3: TGTGCCAGCAGCGCGCAGGGGGCTACTAATGAAAAACTGTTTTTT. It specifies CASSAQGATNEKLFF. Using reference TRBV5-4 and TRBJ1-4 for the parts outside the CDR3, the full variable domain is ETGVTQSPTHLIKTRGQQVTLRCSSQSGHNTVSWYQQALGQGPQFIFQYYREEENGRGNFPPRFSGLQFPNYSSELNVNALELDDSALYLCASSAQGATNEKLFFGSGTQLSVL.

The rearrangement joins TRBV9 to TRBJ2-6; D gene unclear. The CDR3 has 14 amino acids. The germline gives CDR1 SGDLS, CDR2 YYNGEE. Trimming stripped 4 bases from V and 3 bases from J, with 8 bases between. The CDR3: CASSLHSGANVLTF. The CDR3, as DNA: TGTGCCAGCAGCCTCCATAGTGGGGCCAACGTCCTGACTTTC.

V gene TRBV27 combines with J gene TRBJ2-7, with a possible D match to TRBD2 (7 bases). Germline lookup yields CDR1 MNHEY and CDR2 SMNVEV (reference sequence). The V gene lost 8 bases and the J gene lost 3 bases, with 20 bases spanning the gap. There are 15 residues in the CDR3. The CDR3 is CASDSEGGAIYEQYF. DNA of the CDR3: TGTGCCAGCGACTCGGAAGGGGGGGCAATCTACGAGCAGTACTTC.

V usage is TRBV3-1 (or the pseudogene TRBV3-2) and J usage is TRBJ1-2; D unresolved. Trimming pared 1 base from V and 4 bases from J, leaving 7 bases between. Germline assignment: CDR1 LGHDT and CDR2 YNNKEL (reference sequence). This CDR3 is built from 13 residues. Here the CDR3 reads CASSQASFYGYTF. The DNA of the CDR3 is TGTGCCAGCAGCCAAGCCAGCTTCTATGGCTACACCTTC.

The chain carries TRBV16 and TRBJ1-4; D call uncertain. The CDR3 runs to 13 residues. V lost 4 bases and J lost 10, with 13 bases in between. Per the germline V gene, CDR1 is KGHSY and CDR2 is FQNENV. CDR3 protein: CASSLEIPGKLFF. CDR3 sequence (DNA): TGTGCCAGCAGCCTAGAAATCCCAGGAAAACTGTTTTTT. Supplemented by reference TRBV16 and TRBJ1-4, the full variable domain reads GEEVAQTPKHLVRGEGQKAKLYCAPIKGHSYVFWYQQVLKNEFKFLISFQNENVFDETGMPKERFSAKCLPNSPCSLEIQATKLEDSAVYFCASSLEIPGKLFFGSGTQLSVL.

This clone was recorded only once. The rearrangement joins TRBV10-3 to TRBJ2-3, with 8 bases matching TRBD1. The germline gives CDR1 ENHRY, CDR2 SYGVKD. J lost 4 bases, V lost 0 bases, and 6 bases had no gene match. This CDR3 region has 16 residues. The CDR3 sequence is CAISESEGQVADTQYF. The DNA for the CDR3 is TGTGCCATCAGTGAGTCGGAGGGACAGGTGGCAGATACGCAGTATTTT.

This chain connects TRBV6-2 or TRBV6-3 to TRBJ1-6; D gene ambiguous. This CDR3 is built from 13 residues. The germline V gene encodes CDR1 MNHEY and CDR2 SVGEGT. V lost 2 bases and J 7 bases, leaving 6 bases between the germline ends. The CDR3 coding sequence is TGTGCCAGCAGTTACGACGGGAATTCACCCCTCCACTTT. Protein: CASSYDGNSPLHF.

This clone was seen only once. This CDR3 reads CSARETYEQYF. DNA of the CDR3: TGCAGTGCTAGAGAAACATACGAGCAGTACTTC. V is TRBV20-1 and J is TRBJ2-7; D not resolved. Between the trimmed V and J ends, which lost 0 bases and 4 bases, there was a span of 4 bases. From germline, CDR1 is DFQATT and CDR2 SNEGSKA (reference sequence). CDR3 length: 11 residues.

J is TRBJ1-2 and V is TRBV7-2, with 12 bases matching TRBD1. The germline V gene encodes CDR1 SGHTA and CDR2 FQGNSA. Unmatched junction bases numbered 5, after V lost 4 bases and J lost 8 bases. This CDR3 is built from 14 residues. For the CDR3, the DNA is TGTGCCAGCAGCTCCGGGACAGGGGGCGGGGGCTACACCTTC. Its translation is CASSSGTGGGGYTF. The variable domain in full, completed from reference TRBV7-2 and TRBJ1-2, reads GAGVSQSPSNKVTEKGKDVELRCDPISGHTALYWYRQSLGQGLEFLIYFQGNSAPDKSGLPSDRFSAERTGGSVSTLTIQRTQQEDSAVYLCASSSGTGGGGYTFGSGTRLTVV.

The genes are TRBV4-2 and TRBJ1-4; 7 bases are a match to TRBD1. The CDR3 length is 15 residues. The J segment lost 8 bases and the V segment lost 4 bases, leaving 10 bases of the junction unmatched. Germline V lookup: CDR1 LGHNA, CDR2 YNFKEQ. The CDR3: CASSPWTGRGEKLFF. The CDR3 region has the DNA TGTGCCAGCAGCCCGTGGACAGGAAGGGGGGAAAAACTGTTTTTT.

The chain employs TRBV7-9 and TRBJ1-1; no definite D call. The ends were cut back, 4 bases at V and 2 bases at J, with 8 bases in the middle. The CDR3 covers 13 residues. CDR1 and CDR2 from the germline V gene are SEHNR and FQNEAQ (reference sequence). The CDR3 coding sequence is TGTGCCAGCAGCTACCGTTCTAACACTGAAGCTTTCTTT. Translating it yields CASSYRSNTEAFF.